This entry concerns a single T cell receptor beta chain. This sample was included in a study of Graves' ophthalmopathy and Graves' hyperthyroidism. As for the study in general: No treatment had been given when peripheral blood was collected at initial diagnosis.

TCR beta CDR3 regions were amplified from RNA transcripts. RT-PCR in the first round used HTBI primers; a second-round multiplex PCR followed. One entry per CDR3 protein, called by TCRdb with MiXCR from the multiplex PCR reads. The table shows a few hundred thousand distinct CDR3 sequences, with 15% occurring only once. The CDR3 sequence is 13 residues long. Trimming cost V 5 bases and J 7 bases, with 15 bases left between them. CDR1 is SGHTA and CDR2 is FQGTGA in the germline V gene. This clonotype was sampled from a woman aged 18-29 years with stable Graves' hyperthyroidism. The rearrangement uses TRBV7-3 and TRBJ2-7; D is uncertain. Material for sequencing was peripheral blood. DNA of the CDR3: TGTGCCAGCAGCCTCACTACAACCTCGGAGCAGTACTTC. It codes for CASSLTTTSEQYF.